This TCR beta chain is from a study of blood T cells in healthy people across ages (dated by TCRdb to between 2014 and 2016). About the investigation overall: In model experiments, template switching captured roughly one uniquely barcoded TCR beta cDNA molecule for every two T cells. Four age groups were formed from the donors: young (average about 15 years), middle-aged (approximately 40), aged (roughly 56) and long-lived (less than 85). The study measured age-related changes in TCR beta repertoire diversity using deep sequencing normalized with unique cDNA molecular identifiers. Using the same blood draw, the study looked at two additional independent replicas of 1 million unique cDNA reads for two donors, one aged 18 to 30 and the other aged 80 or older. To avoid experimental bias, donors of different ages were randomly spread across the sequencing lanes. The full study reports these points: Estimates of total diversity from one million sequenced T cells were regarded as lower bounds and underestimates. There was a strong correlation between observed TCR beta diversity and the percentage of naive T cells measured by flow cytometry. Conclusive comparison of naive and antigen-experienced compartments was prevented by the profiling of bulk unsorted PBMCs. Observed TCR beta diversity per million T cells fell roughly linearly with age, and a significant reduction was already apparent by age about 38. Compared with the aged group, the long-lived group had more naive CD4+ T cells, fewer expanded clones and increased TCR diversity, suggesting age selection. Because the CMV infection status of the donors was unknown, age-related changes in expanded clonotypes may potentially have been confounded.

The donors were roughly 39 Caucasian individuals from Russia, aged 6 to 90 years, who were systemically healthy. Each donor gave ten milliliters of peripheral blood, collected into EDTA-treated Vacutainer tubes. Ficoll-Paque density-gradient centrifugation was used to isolate PBMCs, with at least 7 million per sample. Trizol reagent was used to extract total RNA from the PBMCs, yielding at least 5 micrograms per sample. The percentages of naive CD45RAhigh/CD27high T cells were determined by flow cytometry on a PBMC aliquot from every donor. Concerning this clonotype: Its antigen specificity is not known. One end of the junction does not line up with germline, which may come from a read error.

Library construction relied on 5' RACE. Sequenced on an Illumina HiSeq 2500. A second PCR of roughly 7 to 12 cycles was run with a J-beta primer mix and a sample-barcoded 5' primer. A template-switch 5' adaptor carrying 12 random nucleotides introduced a unique molecular identifier onto each TCR beta cDNA molecule. Each sample yielded at least 3 million CDR3-containing paired-end reads. First-strand cDNA was synthesized from all RNA with the Mint cDNA synthesis kit, primed by a TRBC-specific oligonucleotide. Following uracil-DNA glycosylase treatment, all cDNA underwent a first 18-cycle PCR with the universal primers M1SS and BC2_uni_R. Processing in the source paper ran as follows. Each sample was normalized by randomly selecting 1 million high-quality reads, each carrying a distinct molecular identifier. Reads with shared molecular identifiers were discarded instead of being binned into consensus sequences. MiTCR, with a Q25 quality threshold and the strictest error-elimination algorithm, was used for CDR3 identification, clonotype clustering and error correction. A nonparametric unseen species model with Euler transformation was used to estimate a lower bound on total TCR beta diversity. TCRdb reprocessed the public reads (quality trimming at Q25 with fastp, clone calling with MiXCR) and kept in-frame beta chains. CDR3 protein duplicates are merged, each entry listing the most common genes and DNA. These V and J calls rely on TCRdb rather than the paper's analysis. Counted in this sample were 2 million or so distinct CDR3 sequences; 49% of them appeared once. The top ten clones comprise approximately 2% of the sample.

The CDR3 starts with the cysteine, ends with the phenylalanine, and has 11 residues. Only the CDR3 DNA is retained, 33 bases long and in frame from the first base. Sequencing was carried out using blood. Recombination connected TRBV12-3 or TRBV12-4 to TRBJ2-7; no D gene call is confident. The better agreement between TRBJ2-5 and the DNA end casts doubt on the J call. The origin of this receptor is a woman aged 40 to 50 in good health. The CDR3 amino acid sequence is: CTSSLEETQYF. The DNA sequence is TGTACCAGCAGTTTGGAAGAGACCCAGTACTTC.